Listed below are T cell receptor beta chains from one sample, sequenced in a study of blood T cell repertoires in COVID-19. Using immunoSEQ multiplex PCR, the repertoire was profiled, and TCRdb retains in-frame clones only, with some absent. The data contain 200,000 to 250,000 clones, about 91% of them singletons. The sequenced sample was PBMCs or T cells enriched from blood (not recorded which). These receptors all come from a man aged 18 to 35 with acute COVID-19. The CDR3 runs from the conserved cysteine through the conserved F or W. A row's size may be missing; if present it is once, few, many or a size class.

cdr3_length	v_call	clone_size	j_call	cdr3_aa
14	TRBV24-1	once	TRBJ1-5	CATSVGDRDQPQHF
16	TRBV5-1	.	TRBJ1-1	CASSLGTGDLDTEAFF
14	TRBV19	.	TRBJ2-3	CASSTGTGVDTQYF
16	TRBV28	.	TRBJ2-3	CASSGPGTGGKDTQYF
16	TRBV18	few	TRBJ1-6	CASSPMGPDTESPLHF
13	TRBV19	.	TRBJ1-5	CASSISSNQPQHF
14	TRBV5-1	.	TRBJ2-7	CASSLWDSSYEQYF
13	TRBV7-2	.	TRBJ1-2	CASSLTELYGYTF
15	TRBV14	.	TRBJ2-7	CASSQGLAGTYEQYF
15	TRBV7-3	once	TRBJ2-1	CASSLDGTSGRVPFF
17	TRBV25-1	.	TRBJ1-5	CASSDREGTAGNQPQHF
15	TRBV7-8	.	TRBJ1-6	CASSLESGRESPLHF
20	TRBV28	.	TRBJ2-5	CASSFTVRGLSSGSGETQYF
11	TRBV7-6	.	TRBJ2-1	CASISGNEQFF